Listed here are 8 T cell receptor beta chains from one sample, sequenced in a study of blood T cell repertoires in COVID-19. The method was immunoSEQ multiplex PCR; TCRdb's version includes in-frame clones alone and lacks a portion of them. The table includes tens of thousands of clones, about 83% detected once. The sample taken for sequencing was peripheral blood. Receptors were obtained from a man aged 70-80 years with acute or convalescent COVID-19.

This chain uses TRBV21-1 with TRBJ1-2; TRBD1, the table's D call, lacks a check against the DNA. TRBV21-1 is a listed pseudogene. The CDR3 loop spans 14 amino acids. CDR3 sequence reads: CASSTGEMDYGYTF. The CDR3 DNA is TGTGCCAGCAGCACAGGGGAAATGGACTATGGCTACACCTTC.

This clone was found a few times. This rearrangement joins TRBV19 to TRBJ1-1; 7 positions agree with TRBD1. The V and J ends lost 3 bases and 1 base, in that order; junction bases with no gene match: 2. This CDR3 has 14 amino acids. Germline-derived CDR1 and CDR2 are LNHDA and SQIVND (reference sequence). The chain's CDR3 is CASSIGQANTEAFF. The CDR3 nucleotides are TGTGCCAGTAGTATCGGACAGGCGAACACTGAAGCTTTCTTT. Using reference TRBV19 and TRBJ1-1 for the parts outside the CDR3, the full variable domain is DGGITQSPKYLFRKEGQNVTLSCEQNLNHDAMYWYRQDPGQGLRLIYYSQIVNDFQKGDIAEGYSVSREKKESFPLTVTSAQKNPTAFYLCASSIGQANTEAFFGQGTRLTVV.

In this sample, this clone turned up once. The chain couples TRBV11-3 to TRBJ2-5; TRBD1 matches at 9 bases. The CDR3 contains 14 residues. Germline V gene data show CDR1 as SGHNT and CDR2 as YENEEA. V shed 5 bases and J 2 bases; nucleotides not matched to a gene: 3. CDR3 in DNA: TGTGCCAGCAGCCCGGACAGGGGACAAGAGACCCAGTACTTC. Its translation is CASSPDRGQETQYF.

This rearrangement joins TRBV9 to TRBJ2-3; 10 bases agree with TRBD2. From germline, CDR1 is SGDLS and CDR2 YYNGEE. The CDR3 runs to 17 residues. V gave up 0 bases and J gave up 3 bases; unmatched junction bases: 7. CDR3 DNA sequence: TGTGCCAGCAGCGTAGCACACTCAGCGGGGGGGACAGATACGCAGTATTTT. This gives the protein CASSVAHSAGGTDTQYF. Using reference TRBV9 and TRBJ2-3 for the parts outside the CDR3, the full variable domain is DSGVTQTPKHLITATGQRVTLRCSPRSGDLSVYWYQQSLDQGLQFLIQYYNGEERAKGNILERFSAQQFPDLHSELNLSSLELGDSALYFCASSVAHSAGGTDTQYFGPGTRLTVL.

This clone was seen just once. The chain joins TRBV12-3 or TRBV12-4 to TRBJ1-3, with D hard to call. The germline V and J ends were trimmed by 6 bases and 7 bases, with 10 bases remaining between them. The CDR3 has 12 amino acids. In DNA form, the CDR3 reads TGTGCCAGCAGGATTCCCGGGAACACCATATATTTT. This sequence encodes CASRIPGNTIYF.

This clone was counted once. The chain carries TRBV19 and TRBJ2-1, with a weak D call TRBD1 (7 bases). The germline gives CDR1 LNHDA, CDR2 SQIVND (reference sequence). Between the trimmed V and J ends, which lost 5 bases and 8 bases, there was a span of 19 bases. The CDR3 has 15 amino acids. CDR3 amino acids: CASSPDRAGSDEQFF. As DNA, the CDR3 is TGTGCCAGTAGTCCCGACAGGGCGGGGTCGGATGAGCAGTTCTTC. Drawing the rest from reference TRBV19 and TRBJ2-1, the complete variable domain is DGGITQSPKYLFRKEGQNVTLSCEQNLNHDAMYWYRQDPGQGLRLIYYSQIVNDFQKGDIAEGYSVSREKKESFPLTVTSAQKNPTAFYLCASSPDRAGSDEQFFGPGTRLTVL.

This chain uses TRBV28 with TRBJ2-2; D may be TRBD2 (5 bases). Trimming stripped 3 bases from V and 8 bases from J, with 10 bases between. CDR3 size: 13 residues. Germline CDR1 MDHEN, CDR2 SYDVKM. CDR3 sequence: CASSFSATGELFF. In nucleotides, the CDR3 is TGTGCCAGCAGTTTTAGCGCCACGGGGGAGCTGTTTTTT.

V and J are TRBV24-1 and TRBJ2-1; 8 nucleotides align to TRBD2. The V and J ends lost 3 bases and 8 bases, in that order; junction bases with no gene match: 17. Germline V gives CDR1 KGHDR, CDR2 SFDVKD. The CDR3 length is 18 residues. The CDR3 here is CATSDDTVAGSLGYEQFF. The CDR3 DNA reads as TGTGCCACCAGTGATGATACGGTAGCGGGGTCCCTAGGGTATGAGCAGTTCTTC.